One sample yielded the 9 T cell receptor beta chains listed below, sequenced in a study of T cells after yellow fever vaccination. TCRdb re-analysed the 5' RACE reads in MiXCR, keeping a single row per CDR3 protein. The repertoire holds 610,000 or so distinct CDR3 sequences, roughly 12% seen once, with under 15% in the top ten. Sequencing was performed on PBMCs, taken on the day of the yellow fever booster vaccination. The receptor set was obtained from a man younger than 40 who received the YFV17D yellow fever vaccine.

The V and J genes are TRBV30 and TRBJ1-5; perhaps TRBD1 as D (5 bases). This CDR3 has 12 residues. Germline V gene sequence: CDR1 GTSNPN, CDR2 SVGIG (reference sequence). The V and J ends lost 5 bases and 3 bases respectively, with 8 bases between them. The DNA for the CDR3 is TGTGCCTGGGGGGGGAACAATCAGCCCCAGCATTTT. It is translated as CAWGGNNQPQHF.

In DNA, the CDR3 is TGCAGTGCTAGACGGACAGGGAGCTACGAGCAGTACTTC. Its translation: CSARRTGSYEQYF. The V gene is TRBV20-1, the J gene TRBJ2-7, with 8 nucleotides matching TRBD1. Germline loops: CDR1 DFQATT, CDR2 SNEGSKA (reference sequence). The J segment lost 3 bases and the V segment lost 2 bases, leaving 3 bases of the junction unmatched. CDR3 size: 13 residues.

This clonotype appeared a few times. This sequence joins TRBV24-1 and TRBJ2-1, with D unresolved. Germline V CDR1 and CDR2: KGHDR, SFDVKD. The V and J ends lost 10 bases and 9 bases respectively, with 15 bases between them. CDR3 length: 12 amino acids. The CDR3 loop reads CATRTALGEQFF. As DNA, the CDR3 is TGTGCCACTAGGACGGCTCTCGGTGAGCAGTTCTTC.

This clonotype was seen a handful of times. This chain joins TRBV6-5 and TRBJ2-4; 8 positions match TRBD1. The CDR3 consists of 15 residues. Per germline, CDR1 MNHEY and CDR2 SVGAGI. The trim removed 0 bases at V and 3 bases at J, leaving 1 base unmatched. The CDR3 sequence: CASSYSGTGKNIQYF. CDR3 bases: TGTGCCAGCAGTTACTCCGGGACAGGCAAAAACATTCAGTACTTC.

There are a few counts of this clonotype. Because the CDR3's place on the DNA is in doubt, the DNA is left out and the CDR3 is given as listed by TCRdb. CDR3 residues: CASSFGSGTPKYF. This rearrangement joins TRBV7-2 to TRBJ2-7; the table's TRBD2 call for D was not verified on the DNA. The germline V gene encodes CDR1 SGHTA and CDR2 FQGNSA. The CDR3 is 13 residues long, counting both termini.

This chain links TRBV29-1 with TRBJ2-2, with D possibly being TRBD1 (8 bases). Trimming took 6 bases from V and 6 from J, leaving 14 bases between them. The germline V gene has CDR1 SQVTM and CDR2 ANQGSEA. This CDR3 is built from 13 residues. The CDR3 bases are TGCAGCGTAGGACAGGGAGGGCCCGGGGAGCTGTTTTTT. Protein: CSVGQGGPGELFF.

CDR3 residues: CASSPKGTGPFHF. The CDR3 nucleotides read TGTGCCAGCTCACCAAAGGGGACCGGGCCCTTCCACTTT. This rearrangement joins TRBV18 to TRBJ1-6; possibly TRBD1 for D (5 bases). V was shortened by 2 bases and J by 17 bases, with 16 bases between the two germline ends. This CDR3 has 13 residues. Germline-derived CDR1 and CDR2 are KGHSH and LQKENI. Together with reference TRBV18 and TRBJ1-6, the CDR3 gives the full variable domain: NAGVMQNPRHLVRRRGQEARLRCSPMKGHSHVYWYRQLPEEGLKFMVYLQKENIIDESGMPKERFSAEFPKEGPSILRIQQVVRGDSAAYFCASSPKGTGPFHFGNGTRLTVT.

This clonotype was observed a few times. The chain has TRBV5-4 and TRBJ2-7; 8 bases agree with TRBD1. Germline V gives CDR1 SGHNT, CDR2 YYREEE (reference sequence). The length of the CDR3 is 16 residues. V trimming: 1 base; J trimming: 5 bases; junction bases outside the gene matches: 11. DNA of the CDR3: TGTGCCAGCAGCTTGCCAGGGGGCTTGGGAGGAAACGAGCAGTACTTC. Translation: CASSLPGGLGGNEQYF.

The CDR3 coding sequence is TGTGCCATCAGTGGGGAGGGGCCGGATGAAGCTTTCTTT. Encoded protein: CAISGEGPDEAFF. The V and J genes are TRBV10-3 and TRBJ1-1, with D possibly being TRBD1 (5 bases). Trimming pared 4 bases from V and 7 bases from J, leaving 13 bases between. Germline V gene sequence: CDR1 ENHRY, CDR2 SYGVKD. The CDR3 extends over 13 amino acids.